Sequencing of this TCR beta chain was carried out in a study of T cell repertoires in cytomegalovirus infection. Whole-study context: From public TCR beta signatures came an indication of both CMV infection and matching HLA type. Study outcomes and limitations: Clonotype analysis showed dominance of the ex vivo response by HLA-C-restricted CMV-specific TCR beta clonotypes. Based on cumulative public TCR beta family frequency, carriers of CMV plus the relevant HLA were identified.

Using its own MiXCR run on the reads, TCRdb lists one record per CDR3 protein. The sample includes about 130,000 distinct CDR3 sequences, roughly 8.2% of them seen just once. CDR1 and CDR2 from the germline V gene are SGHNT and YYREEE (reference sequence). The CDR3 runs 13 residues. This clonotype was recorded at least ten times. Its specificity is unknown. Sequence at one end of the junction differs from germline and may be a read error. The source of this sequence is a human donor in good health (CMV status not recorded). Some clones in this sample may be carry-over from other donors' samples. Sequencing input: PBMCs. The chain combines TRBV5-4 with TRBJ2-7, with TRBD1 matching 8 bases. Here the CDR3 reads CASSLDRDGEQYF. CDR3 in DNA: TGTGCCAGCAGTTTGGACAGGGACGGCGAGCAGTACTTC.